These T cell receptor beta chains were read from a single sample in a study of blood T cell repertoires in COVID-19. Libraries were prepared by immunoSEQ multiplex PCR; TCRdb keeps only in-frame clonotypes and omits some of them. The sample shows approximately 140,000 clones, over 75% of them seen only once. Source material: peripheral blood. All receptors derive from a human donor in a cohort sampled during active COVID-19. The CDR3 runs from the conserved cysteine through the conserved F or W. The D gene is left open where the match is weak. Not every row has a clone size; where given, it reads once, few, many or a size class.

clone_size,j_call,d_call,v_call,cdr3_nt,cdr3_aa
NA,TRBJ1-2,NA,TRBV28,TGTGCCATCCTTAACGCGGATAACTATGGCTACACCTTC,CAILNADNYGYTF
NA,TRBJ1-6,NA,TRBV18,TGTGCCAGCTCACCGGGCGATTCACCCCTCCACTTT,CASSPGDSPLHF
NA,TRBJ2-1,TRBD1,TRBV18,TGTGCCAGCTCACCTAGGTTACAGGGGGCGAAAGGGCAGTTCTTC,CASSPRLQGAKGQFF
NA,TRBJ2-7,NA,TRBV5-8,TGTGCCAGCAGCTTTTTGGGCTCTGGGCTAGCCCGCCCCCACGAGCAGTACTTC,CASSFLGSGLARPHEQYF
NA,TRBJ2-7,TRBD1,TRBV5-1,TGCGCCAGCAGCTTGGATAGGGCAGGGGGTGTCGAGCAGTACTTC,CASSLDRAGGVEQYF
NA,TRBJ2-7,TRBD1,TRBV6-2/TRBV6-3,TGTGCCAGCAGCAGTAACAGGGGGCGAAGGGGCGAGCAGTACTTC,CASSSNRGRRGEQYF
NA,TRBJ1-2,NA,TRBV3-1/TRBV3-2,TGTGCCAGCAGCCACGGGGATCTAGGCTATGGCTACACCTTC,CASSHGDLGYGYTF
NA,TRBJ2-7,NA,TRBV5-4,TGTGCCAGCAGCTTTTTCGGGACTCTTCTACCCGAGCAGTACTTC,CASSFFGTLLPEQYF
NA,TRBJ2-7,NA,TRBV28,TGTGCCAGCAGTTTTGTCTACCTTTACGAGCAGTACTTC,CASSFVYLYEQYF
NA,TRBJ2-5,TRBD1,TRBV2,TGTGCCAGCAGTGAACAGGGGGCCAAAGAGACCCAGTACTTC,CASSEQGAKETQYF
NA,TRBJ2-2,NA,TRBV28,TGTGCCAGCATGGAGCGGCTGAACACCGGGGAGCTGTTTTTT,CASMERLNTGELFF
NA,TRBJ2-7,NA,TRBV7-8,TGTGCCAGCAGCTACCACGGGGGCTACGAGCAGTACTTC,CASSYHGGYEQYF
once,TRBJ2-5,NA,TRBV18,TGTGCCAGCTCAACTCCAGAGACCCAGTACTTC,CASSTPETQYF
NA,TRBJ1-4,NA,TRBV28,TGTGCCAGCAGTGTGACCGGGACCGGGGGAGAAAAACTGTTTTTT,CASSVTGTGGEKLFF
NA,TRBJ2-7,NA,TRBV9,TGTGCCAGCAGCGTAGGCCTCGACAACTCCTACGAGCAGTACTTC,CASSVGLDNSYEQYF
few,TRBJ1-1,NA,TRBV7-9,TGTGCCAGCACCATTAGACAGACTAACACTGAAGCTTTCTTT,CASTIRQTNTEAFF
NA,TRBJ1-2,NA,TRBV18,TGTGCCAGCTCACCAGGCAGGGATAACTATGGCTACACCTTC,CASSPGRDNYGYTF
few,TRBJ2-7,TRBD2,TRBV28,TGTGCCAGCAGTTTAGAACTAGCGCCAACCTACGAGCAGTACTTC,CASSLELAPTYEQYF
NA,TRBJ2-1,TRBD2,TRBV11-3,TGTGCCAGCAGCTTATTTAGCGGGAGGGCCCAGAATGAGCAGTTCTTC,CASSLFSGRAQNEQFF
once,TRBJ1-2,NA,TRBV27,TGTGCCAGCAGTTTAGGCCGCAGGGGTTCCTATGGCTACACCTTC,CASSLGRRGSYGYTF
NA,TRBJ1-1,TRBD1,TRBV19,TGTGCCAGCCAACCGGGACAGGTACTTTATGAAGCTTTCTTT,CASQPGQVLYEAFF
NA,TRBJ1-2,NA,TRBV27,TGTGCCAGCAGTTTATACACCGGAGACTATGGCTACACCTTC,CASSLYTGDYGYTF
NA,TRBJ2-2,NA,TRBV7-2,TGTGCCAGCAGCAACCGGGTCTCCGGTGGCACCGGGGAGCTGTTTTTT,CASSNRVSGGTGELFF
NA,TRBJ1-2,TRBD1,TRBV6-5,TGTGCCAGCAGTCCCAGTCGGGACAGGGGAAATGGCTACACCTTC,CASSPSRDRGNGYTF
NA,TRBJ2-3,NA,TRBV5-1,TGCGCCAGCAGCCTACTGACAGATACGCAGTATTTT,CASSLLTDTQYF
NA,TRBJ2-1,TRBD2,TRBV5-1,TGCGCCAGCAGCTTGGAAGCGGGAGGAGGGGATGAGCAGTTCTTC,CASSLEAGGGDEQFF
NA,TRBJ1-3,NA,TRBV18,TGTGCCAGCTCTCAACCGAGCACCATATATTTT,CASSQPSTIYF
NA,TRBJ1-6,NA,TRBV11-2,TGTGCCAGCAGCCGGTCAGGGTTTAATAATTCACCCCTCCACTTT,CASSRSGFNNSPLHF
NA,TRBJ1-2,TRBD1,TRBV2,TGTGCCAGCAGTGAAGACGTTCCGGGACAGGGGGCCCGCGGCTACACCTTC,CASSEDVPGQGARGYTF
NA,TRBJ2-2,TRBD2,TRBV7-2,TGTGCCAGCAGCCTAAGGTCTAGCGGGGCCGCCGGGGAGCTGTTTTTT,CASSLRSSGAAGELFF
NA,TRBJ1-5,NA,TRBV7-9,TGTGCCAGCAGCTTAGCGGGGGGGTCTGCTCAGCCCCAGCATTTT,CASSLAGGSAQPQHF
NA,TRBJ2-1,NA,TRBV24-1,TGTGCCACCAGTGAAGGGTCGGGATACAATGAGCAGTTCTTC,CATSEGSGYNEQFF
NA,TRBJ1-1,NA,TRBV3-1/TRBV3-2,TGTGCCAGCAGCCAAGGGCAGGGAAACACTGAAGCTTTCTTT,CASSQGQGNTEAFF
NA,TRBJ2-2,NA,TRBV6-5,TGTGCCAGCAGGCTAGCTGAGAACACCGGGGAGCTGTTTTTT,CASRLAENTGELFF
NA,TRBJ2-2,TRBD2,TRBV12-3/TRBV12-4,TGTATAATTGGGACTATGGGCACCGGGGAGCTGTTTTTT,CIIGTMGTGELFF
NA,TRBJ1-6,NA,TRBV7-2,TGTGCCAGCAGCCCCCGACAGAATTCACCCCTCCACTTT,CASSPRQNSPLHF
NA,TRBJ2-1,TRBD2,TRBV6-6,TGTGCCAGCAGTCGACTAGCGGGGGGCTCCTACAATGAGCAGTTCTTC,CASSRLAGGSYNEQFF
few,TRBJ2-7,TRBD2,TRBV2,TGTGCCAGCGCGGGACTAGCGGGTTCCTACGAGCAGTACTTC,CASAGLAGSYEQYF
NA,TRBJ1-5,TRBD1,TRBV19,TGTGCCAGTAGTAGCAAGGGACAGGTAAATCAGCCCCAGCATTTT,CASSSKGQVNQPQHF
NA,TRBJ2-7,NA,TRBV3-1/TRBV3-2,TGTGCCAGCAGCCATCGCGGACTCGTCGACGAGCAGTACTTC,CASSHRGLVDEQYF
NA,TRBJ2-1,NA,TRBV4-3,TGCGCCAGCAGCCAAGATCCAACCTACAATGAGCAGTTCTTC,CASSQDPTYNEQFF
NA,TRBJ2-1,NA,TRBV9,TGTGCCAGCAGTCTGGAGCGGCACAATGAGCAGTTCTTC,CASSLERHNEQFF
NA,TRBJ2-6,TRBD2,TRBV6-4,TGTGCCAGCAGTCCCCTGAGCGGGGCGAGTTTGTCAGGGGCCAACGTCCTGACTTTC,CASSPLSGASLSGANVLTF
once,TRBJ2-3,NA,TRBV10-3,TGTGCCATCAGTGAGTCGAGCACTGGCACAGATACGCAGTATTTT,CAISESSTGTDTQYF